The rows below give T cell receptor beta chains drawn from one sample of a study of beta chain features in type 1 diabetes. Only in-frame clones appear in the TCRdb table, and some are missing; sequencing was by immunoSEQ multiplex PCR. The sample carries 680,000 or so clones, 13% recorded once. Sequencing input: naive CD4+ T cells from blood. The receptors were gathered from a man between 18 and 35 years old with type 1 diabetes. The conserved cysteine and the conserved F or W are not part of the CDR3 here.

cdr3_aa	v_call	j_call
ASSVQGVDGYT	TRBV5-1	TRBJ1-2
ASTGQTNTEAF	TRBV6-1	TRBJ1-1
ATSMPGQGDQPQH	TRBV15	TRBJ1-5
ASSGNRGAVDTQY	TRBV2	TRBJ2-3
ASRLGIGELF	TRBV6-5	TRBJ2-2
ASSHSGIDTDTQY	TRBV6-1	TRBJ2-3
ASSLLSREAF	TRBV5-6	TRBJ1-1
AWARGTYQETQY	TRBV30	TRBJ2-5
ASSSGWAGGGETQY	TRBV27	TRBJ2-5
ASRLADSPYEQY	TRBV7-9	TRBJ2-7
ASSLGRAYNEQF	TRBV5-4	TRBJ2-1
AWSVRGTGGNQPQH	TRBV30	TRBJ1-5
ASSQASGGLSYEQY	TRBV4-2	TRBJ2-7
ASSLRPSNTGELF	TRBV9	TRBJ2-2
ASSTLTGTNYGYT	TRBV6-1	TRBJ1-2
AISEGLAGDEQF	TRBV10-3	TRBJ2-1
ASSQGLTLAGGTDTQY	TRBV4-2	TRBJ2-3
AWSVEGAIGNTIY	TRBV30	TRBJ1-3
ASRSAANTGELF	TRBV7-3	TRBJ2-2
ASSLPGQGYEQY	TRBV28	TRBJ2-7
ASSYSGSPYGYT	TRBV6-5	TRBJ1-2
ASSEDRGEQPQH	TRBV2	TRBJ1-5
ASSQEQDTQY	TRBV6-6	TRBJ2-3
ASSEGMVRRETQY	TRBV6-1	TRBJ2-5
ASTMRDRGLGYT	TRBV7-2	TRBJ1-2
ATSRDRGVGNTIY	TRBV15	TRBJ1-3
ASSHTTGGEIRHTEAF	TRBV7-2	TRBJ1-1
ASSREQETQY	TRBV5-1	TRBJ2-5
ASSLTGGNYGYT	TRBV27	TRBJ1-2
ASSTQGTGDEQF	TRBV5-1	TRBJ2-1
AWSTHPRGYT	TRBV30	TRBJ1-2
ASSRGTGVDTGELF	TRBV4-1	TRBJ2-2
ASSLTHGTPFYEQY	TRBV5-4	TRBJ2-7
AWGARDHGELF	TRBV30	TRBJ2-2
ASSLEGADPLQETQY	TRBV5-6	TRBJ2-5
ASSSGQEDSPLH	TRBV5-1	TRBJ1-6
ASSFQQGWDTEAF	TRBV7-9	TRBJ1-1
ASSPLAGRNTEAF	TRBV27	TRBJ1-1
ASSPLEDRGEKLF	TRBV18	TRBJ1-4
ASGGRTGHSPLH	TRBV12-5	TRBJ1-6
ASSQPTQGSGYGYT	TRBV4-1	TRBJ1-2
ASSRAGTYEQY	TRBV5-6	TRBJ2-7
ASSLALAGGDGYT	TRBV7-8	TRBJ1-2
ASRAQASGELF	TRBV2	TRBJ2-2
ASSRGTEAF	TRBV5-1	TRBJ1-1
AWSATGEGYT	TRBV30	TRBJ1-2
ASSPGLYVGSPLH	TRBV27	TRBJ1-6
SVFVNTGELF	TRBV29-1	TRBJ2-2
ATSSGPINSGANVLT	TRBV15	TRBJ2-6
ASSLVFGNNEQF	TRBV11-2	TRBJ2-1